This T cell receptor beta chain was obtained from a study of blood T cells in healthy people across ages. The germline V and J ends were trimmed by 6 bases and 4 bases, with 15 bases remaining between them. The CDR3 covers 14 residues. Germline V gene sequence: CDR1 MNHEY, CDR2 SVGEGT. This clonotype was observed once. Alongside a J-beta primer mix, a sample-barcoded 5' primer served in a second PCR lasting roughly 7 to 11 cycles. TCRdb re-derived calls from the 5' RACE reads in MiXCR, one entry per CDR3 protein. The sample carries 1,500,000 or so distinct CDR3 sequences, 45% to 70% recorded once. The source of this sequence is a man aged 18-30 years in good health. The sequenced material came from blood. The chain joins TRBV6-2 or TRBV6-3 to TRBJ1-2; maybe TRBD1 (5 bases). CDR3 amino acids: CASSLSGIPYGYTF. CDR3 bases: TGTGCCAGCAGCCTATCAGGGATCCCCTATGGCTACACCTTC.